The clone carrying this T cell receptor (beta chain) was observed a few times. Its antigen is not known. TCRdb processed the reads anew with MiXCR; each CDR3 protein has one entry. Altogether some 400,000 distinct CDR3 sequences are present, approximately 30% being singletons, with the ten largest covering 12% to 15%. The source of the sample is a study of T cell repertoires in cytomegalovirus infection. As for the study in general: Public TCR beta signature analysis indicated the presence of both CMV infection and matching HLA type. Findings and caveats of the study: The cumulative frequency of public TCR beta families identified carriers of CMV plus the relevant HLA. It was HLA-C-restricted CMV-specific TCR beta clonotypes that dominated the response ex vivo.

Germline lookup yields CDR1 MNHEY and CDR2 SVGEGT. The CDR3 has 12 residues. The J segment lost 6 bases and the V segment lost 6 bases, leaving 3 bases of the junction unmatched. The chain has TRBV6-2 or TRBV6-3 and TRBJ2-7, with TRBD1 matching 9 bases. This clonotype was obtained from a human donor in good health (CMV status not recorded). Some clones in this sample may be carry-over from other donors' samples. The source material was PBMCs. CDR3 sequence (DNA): TGTGCCAGCAGACCGACAGGGGGCGAGCAGTACTTC. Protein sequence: CASRPTGGEQYF.